These 11 T cell receptor beta chains share one sample of origin, sequenced in a study of T cells in Graves' hyperthyroidism and ophthalmopathy. Amplification of TCR beta CDR3 regions was performed using RNA transcripts as template. When the TCR CDR3 underwent first-round RT-PCR, the HTBI primer set was used. TCRdb ran MiXCR on the multiplex PCR reads and lists one entry per CDR3 protein. The sample contains fewer than 450,000 distinct CDR3 sequences, about 15% of which appear only once. Sequencing was carried out using blood. These receptors were collected from a woman aged 25 to 39 with Graves' hyperthyroidism that later progressed to Graves' ophthalmopathy.

The sample holds many counts of this clonotype. The chain recombines TRBV12-3 or TRBV12-4 with TRBJ2-1; 11 nucleotides line up with TRBD2. This CDR3 region has 14 residues. The ends lost 6 bases at V and 7 bases at J; junction bases unmatched: 5. CDR3 loop: CASRVTSGINEQFF. CDR3 in DNA: TGTGCCAGCAGGGTGACTAGCGGGATAAATGAGCAGTTCTTC.

In this sample, this clonotype turned up many times. The chain employs TRBV20-1 and TRBJ2-1; TRBD2 aligns across 11 bases. Germline trimming cut 6 bases from V and 7 bases from J; bases unmatched to any gene: 8. Germline loops: CDR1 DFQATT, CDR2 SNEGSKA (reference sequence). This CDR3 is 14 amino acids long. The CDR3 DNA reads TGCAGTGCGATAGCGGGAGGGAGGAGTAATGAGCAGTTCTTC. This codes for CSAIAGGRSNEQFF.

The V gene is TRBV27, the J gene TRBJ1-3; TRBD1 might be the D (5 bases). This CDR3 region has 17 residues. The ends were cut back, 8 bases at V and 0 bases at J, with 20 bases in the middle. Germline assignment: CDR1 MNHEY and CDR2 SMNVEV (reference sequence). The DNA of the CDR3 is TGTGCCAGCCGCTTCCCAACGGGACGCATCTCTGGAAACACCATATATTTT. Amino acid sequence: CASRFPTGRISGNTIYF.

The V and J genes are TRBV28 and TRBJ1-1; 7 bases fit TRBD1. CDR1 is MDHEN and CDR2 is SYDVKM in the germline V gene. Trimming cost V 5 bases and J 4 bases; bases outside gene matches: 10. The CDR3 runs to 15 residues. The DNA for the CDR3 is TGTGCCAGCAGTATCCCCCCCGACAGGGCCACTGAAGCTTTCTTT. As protein: CASSIPPDRATEAFF.

This clonotype has a handful of counts. The chain has TRBV6-5 and TRBJ1-1, with D perhaps TRBD1 (5 bases). V shed 2 bases and J shed 8 bases, with 6 bases lying between them. There are 11 residues in the CDR3. CDR1 MNHEY and CDR2 SVGAGI come from the germline V gene. Written as DNA, the CDR3 is TGTGCCAGCAGTTACGGGACGGAAGCTTTCTTT. This gives the protein CASSYGTEAFF.

The chain couples TRBV4-1 to TRBJ1-2; a possible D gene is TRBD1 (6 bases). The CDR3 is 15 residues long. CDR1 MGHRA and CDR2 YSYEKL come from the germline V gene. Trimming took off 0 bases at V and 7 bases at J, with 15 bases between the two ends. The CDR3 region has the DNA TGCGCCAGCAGCCAAGATCCAGGGGAGTCTTCTGGCTACACCTTC. It specifies CASSQDPGESSGYTF.

This clonotype was detected many times. V is TRBV28 and J is TRBJ1-5; TRBD1 agrees at 8 bases. The ends lost 5 bases at V and 5 bases at J; junction bases unmatched: 5. The germline V gene encodes CDR1 MDHEN and CDR2 SYDVKM. The CDR3 is 14 amino acids. CDR3 region: CASSVDREYQPQHF. The CDR3, as DNA: TGTGCCAGCAGTGTGGACAGGGAGTATCAGCCCCAGCATTTT.

The chain combines TRBV3-1 with TRBJ1-2; D remains ambiguous. V shed 0 bases and J shed 4 bases, with 12 bases lying between them. Germline CDR1 is LGHDT and CDR2 is YNNKEL (reference sequence). This CDR3 spans 15 amino acids. CDR3 sequence: CASSQDLGVSYGYTF. The CDR3 region has the DNA TGTGCCAGCAGCCAAGATCTCGGGGTGAGCTATGGCTACACCTTC.

This clonotype was observed many times. V gene TRBV30 combines with J gene TRBJ2-1, with TRBD2 matching over 8 bases. CDR1 and CDR2 from the germline V gene are GTSNPN and SVGIG (reference sequence). Trimming cost V 1 base and J 8 bases; bases outside gene matches: 10. The CDR3 loop spans 15 amino acids. In DNA form, the CDR3 reads TGTGCCTGGAGTGGGGGACTAGTATCTTGGGATGAGCAGTTCTTC. Encoded protein: CAWSGGLVSWDEQFF.

Ten or more counts support this clonotype. V is TRBV10-3 and J is TRBJ2-7; D is undetermined. This CDR3 is 13 amino acids long. V was trimmed by 8 bases and J by 5 bases, leaving 16 bases between them. Looked up from germline, CDR1 is ENHRY and CDR2 is SYGVKD. The CDR3 DNA sequence: TGTGCCATCTCTCCGACCGAATCGGACGAGCAGTACTTC. Amino acid sequence: CAISPTESDEQYF.

The V and J genes are TRBV27 and TRBJ1-6, with D perhaps TRBD1 (5 bases). V was trimmed by 5 bases and J by 7 bases, leaving 15 bases between them. This CDR3 comprises 15 residues. Germline CDR1 is MNHEY and CDR2 is SMNVEV (reference sequence). Here the CDR3 DNA reads TGTGCCAGCAGTCTCCTCAGGGAATCAAATTCACCCCTCCACTTT. This codes for CASSLLRESNSPLHF.